This T cell receptor (beta chain) was obtained from a study of blood T cells in healthy people across ages. The study's findings and limits: It was not known whether donors were CMV positive (a possible confounder of expanded clonotype changes). Roughly linearly, TCR beta diversity per million T cells fell as age increased.

The second PCR ran roughly 6 to 11 cycles with a sample-barcoded 5' primer and J-beta primers. Each TCR beta cDNA got a 12-nucleotide random molecular identifier. Each CDR3 protein gets one entry after TCRdb re-called the 5' RACE reads with MiXCR. The sample comprises roughly 1,700,000 distinct CDR3 sequences, roughly 27% of which are singletons, and over 7% rests with the top ten. This clonotype appeared once. Its antigen is unknown. The sequenced sample was blood. This TCR came from a woman under 40 in good health.

Here the CDR3 DNA reads TGTGCCAGCAGCTTGGAGGGAGGGGGGTTAGATACGCAGTATTTT. It is translated as CASSLEGGGLDTQYF. The chain uses TRBV7-8 and TRBJ2-3; maybe TRBD2 (7 bases). CDR3 length: 15 amino acids. V shed 3 bases and J shed 5 bases, with 15 bases lying between them. The germline V gene encodes CDR1 SGHVS and CDR2 FQNEAQ.